This TCR beta chain was recorded in a study of identical twins. TCRdb recomputed calls from the 5' RACE reads with MiXCR, one row per CDR3 protein. The table has hundreds of thousands of distinct CDR3 sequences, about 7.6% seen once. This clonotype was observed a few times. V was shortened by 6 bases and J by 3 bases, with 14 bases between the two germline ends. CDR1 and CDR2 (germline): SGHTA, FQGNSA. This CDR3 contains 14 residues. Separately, the same data were catalogued under a study of yellow fever vaccine responses in identical twins.

The V and J genes are TRBV7-2 and TRBJ1-1, with D possibly being TRBD1 (6 bases). Sequencing was done on a sample of PBMCs. This clonotype was sampled from a woman under 30 in good health. The CDR3 DNA follows: TGTGCCAGCAGTCTCAAGGGGGAATACACTGAAGCTTTCTTT. Translation gives CASSLKGEYTEAFF.